This record looks at one TCR beta chain sequence and its context. The antigen is undetermined. V trimming: 6 bases; J trimming: 4 bases; junction bases outside the gene matches: 12. The length of the CDR3 is 18 residues. Germline V gene sequence: CDR1 LNHDA, CDR2 SQIVND (reference sequence). The sample belongs to a study of siplizumab effects on memory and regulatory T cells. Findings and limits, study-wide: Tregs proliferating in siplizumab cultures lacked confirmation of their suppressive function.

Assays were performed on about 100,000 TCR templates per sample. The protocol was immunoSEQ multiplex PCR, while the TCRdb copy is restricted to in-frame clones and leaves out a portion. This repertoire shows about 26,000 clones, around 80% found once; its top ten account for under 25%. This chain uses TRBV19 with TRBJ2-5, with 15 positions matching TRBD2. Material: memory CD4+ T cells sorted from blood. The source is a human donor in good health. The CDR3 is CASSRRSLGLAGGETQYF. CDR3 nucleotide sequence: TGTGCCAGTAGCCGCAGGTCCCTGGGACTAGCGGGAGGAGAGACCCAGTACTTC.